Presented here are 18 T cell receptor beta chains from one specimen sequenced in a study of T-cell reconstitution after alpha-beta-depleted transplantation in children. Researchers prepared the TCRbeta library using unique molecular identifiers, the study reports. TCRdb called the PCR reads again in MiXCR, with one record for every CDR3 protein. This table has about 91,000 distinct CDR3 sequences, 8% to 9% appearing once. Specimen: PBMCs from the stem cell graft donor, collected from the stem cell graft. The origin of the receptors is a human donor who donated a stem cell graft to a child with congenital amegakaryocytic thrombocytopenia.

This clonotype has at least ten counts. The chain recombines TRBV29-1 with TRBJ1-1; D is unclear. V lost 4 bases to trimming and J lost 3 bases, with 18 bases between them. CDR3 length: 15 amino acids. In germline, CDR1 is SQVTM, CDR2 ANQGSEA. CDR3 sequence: CSVGGRRFLDTEAFF. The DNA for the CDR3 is TGCAGCGTTGGAGGCAGACGGTTCTTGGACACTGAAGCTTTCTTT. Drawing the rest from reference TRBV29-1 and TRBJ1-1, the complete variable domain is SAVISQKPSRDICQRGTSLTIQCQVDSQVTMMFWYRQQPGQSLTLIATANQGSEATYESGFVIDKFPISRPNLTFSTLTVSNMSPEDSSIYLCSVGGRRFLDTEAFFGQGTRLTVV.

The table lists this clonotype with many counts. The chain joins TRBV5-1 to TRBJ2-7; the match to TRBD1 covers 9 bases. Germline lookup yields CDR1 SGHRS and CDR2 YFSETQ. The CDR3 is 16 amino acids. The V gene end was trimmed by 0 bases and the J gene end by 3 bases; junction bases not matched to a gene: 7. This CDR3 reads CASSLAWGQGNYEQYF. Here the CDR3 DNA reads TGCGCCAGCAGCTTGGCTTGGGGACAGGGTAACTACGAGCAGTACTTC.

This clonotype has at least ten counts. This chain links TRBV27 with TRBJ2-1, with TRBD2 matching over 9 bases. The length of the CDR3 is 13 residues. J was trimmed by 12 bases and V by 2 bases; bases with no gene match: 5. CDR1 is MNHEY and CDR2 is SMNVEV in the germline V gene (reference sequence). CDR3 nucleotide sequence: TGTGCCAGCAGTTTACTCGGACTAGCGTGGCAGTTCTTC. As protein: CASSLLGLAWQFF.

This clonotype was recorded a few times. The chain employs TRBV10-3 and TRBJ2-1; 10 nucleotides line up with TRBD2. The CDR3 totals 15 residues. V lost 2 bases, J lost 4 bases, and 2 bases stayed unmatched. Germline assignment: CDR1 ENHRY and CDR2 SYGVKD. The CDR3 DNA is TGTGCCATCAGTGAGCTAGCGGGAGAGTACAATGAGCAGTTCTTC. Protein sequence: CAISELAGEYNEQFF.

This CDR3 reads CATSRDGETQYF. For the CDR3, the DNA is TGTGCCACCAGCAGAGATGGAGAGACCCAGTACTTC. This chain links TRBV15 with TRBJ2-5; D remains unclear. CDR1 is LNHNV and CDR2 is YYDKDF in the germline V gene (reference sequence). CDR3 length: 12 amino acids. The V gene lost 0 bases and the J gene lost 4 bases, with 3 bases spanning the gap. Variable domain in full (rest from reference TRBV15 and TRBJ2-5): DAMVIQNPRYQVTQFGKPVTLSCSQTLNHNVMYWYQQKSSQAPKLLFHYYDKDFNNEADTPDNFQSRRPNTSFCFLDIRSPGLGDTAMYLCATSRDGETQYFGPGTRLLVL.

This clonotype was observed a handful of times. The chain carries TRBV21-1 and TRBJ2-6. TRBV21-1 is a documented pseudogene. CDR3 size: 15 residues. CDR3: CASSNSGSGANVLTF. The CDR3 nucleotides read TGTGCCAGCAGCAATAGCGGCTCTGGGGCCAACGTCCTGACTTTC.

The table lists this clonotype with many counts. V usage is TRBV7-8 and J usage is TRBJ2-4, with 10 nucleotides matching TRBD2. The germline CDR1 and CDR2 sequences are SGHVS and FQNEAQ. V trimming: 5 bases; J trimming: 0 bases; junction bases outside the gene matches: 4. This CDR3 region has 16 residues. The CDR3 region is CASSPRLAGAKNIQYF. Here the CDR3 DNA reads TGTGCCAGCAGCCCCCGACTAGCGGGAGCCAAAAACATTCAGTACTTC.

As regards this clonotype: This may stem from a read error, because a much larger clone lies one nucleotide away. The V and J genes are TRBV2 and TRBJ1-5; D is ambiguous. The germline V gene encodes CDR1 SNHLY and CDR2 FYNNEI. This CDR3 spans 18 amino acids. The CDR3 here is CAISLVASRSDSNQPQHF. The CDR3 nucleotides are TGTGCCATCAGTTTAGTGGCCAGTCGTTCCGATAGCAATCAGCCCCAGCATTTT.

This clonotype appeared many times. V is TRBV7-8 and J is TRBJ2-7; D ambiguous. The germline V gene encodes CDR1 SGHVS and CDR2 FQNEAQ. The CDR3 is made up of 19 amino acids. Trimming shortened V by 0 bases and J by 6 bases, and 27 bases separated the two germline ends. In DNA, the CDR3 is TGTGCCAGCAGCTTAGCCCACTTAGCTGTCGGGCCCCGGTCGAGCGAGCAGTACTTC. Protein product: CASSLAHLAVGPRSSEQYF.

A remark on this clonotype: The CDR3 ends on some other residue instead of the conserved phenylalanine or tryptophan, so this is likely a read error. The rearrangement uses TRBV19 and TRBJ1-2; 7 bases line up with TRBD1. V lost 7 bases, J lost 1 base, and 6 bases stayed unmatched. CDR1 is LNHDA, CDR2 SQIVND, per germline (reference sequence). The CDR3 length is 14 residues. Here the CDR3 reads CASKRTGNNYGYTL. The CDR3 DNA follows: TGTGCCAGTAAGCGGACAGGAAATAACTATGGCTACACCTTG.

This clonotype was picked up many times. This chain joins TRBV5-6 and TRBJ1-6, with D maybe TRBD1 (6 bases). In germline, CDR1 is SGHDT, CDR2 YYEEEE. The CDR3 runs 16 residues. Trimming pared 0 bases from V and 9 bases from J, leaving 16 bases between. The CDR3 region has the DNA TGTGCCAGCAGCTTGGGACAGGCAGCTCTTTTTTCACCCCTCCACTTT. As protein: CASSLGQAALFSPLHF.

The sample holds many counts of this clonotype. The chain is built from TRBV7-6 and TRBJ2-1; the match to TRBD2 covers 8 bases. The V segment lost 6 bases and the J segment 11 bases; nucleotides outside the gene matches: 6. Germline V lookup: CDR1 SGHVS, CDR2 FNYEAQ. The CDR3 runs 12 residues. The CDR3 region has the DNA TGTGCCAGCAGTACTTATAGCGGGAAGCAGTTCTTC. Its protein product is CASSTYSGKQFF.

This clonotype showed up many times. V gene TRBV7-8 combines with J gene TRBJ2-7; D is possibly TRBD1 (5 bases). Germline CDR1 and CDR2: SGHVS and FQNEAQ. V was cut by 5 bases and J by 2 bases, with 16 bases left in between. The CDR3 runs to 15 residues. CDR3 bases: TGTGCCAGCAGCGACGGACATAAGGCCCCCTACGAGCAGTACTTC. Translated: CASSDGHKAPYEQYF.

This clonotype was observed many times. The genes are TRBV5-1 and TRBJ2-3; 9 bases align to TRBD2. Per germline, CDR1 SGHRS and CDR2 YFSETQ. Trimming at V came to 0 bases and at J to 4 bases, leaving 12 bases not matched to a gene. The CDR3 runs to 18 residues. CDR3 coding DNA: TGCGCCAGCAGCTTGGATCTTCGGCTAGCGGGGCGCGCAGATACGCAGTATTTT. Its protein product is CASSLDLRLAGRADTQYF.

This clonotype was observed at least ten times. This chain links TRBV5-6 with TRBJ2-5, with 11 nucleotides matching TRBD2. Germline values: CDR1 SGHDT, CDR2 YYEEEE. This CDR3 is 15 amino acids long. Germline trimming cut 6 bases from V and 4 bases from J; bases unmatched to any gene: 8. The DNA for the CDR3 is TGTGCCAGCACCCTTTTCGGACTAGCGGGAGAGACCCAGTACTTC. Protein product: CASTLFGLAGETQYF. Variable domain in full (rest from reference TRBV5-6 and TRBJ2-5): DAGVTQSPTHLIKTRGQQVTLRCSPKSGHDTVSWYQQALGQGPQFIFQYYEEEERQRGNFPDRFSGHQFPNYSSELNVNALLLGDSALYLCASTLFGLAGETQYFGPGTRLLVL.

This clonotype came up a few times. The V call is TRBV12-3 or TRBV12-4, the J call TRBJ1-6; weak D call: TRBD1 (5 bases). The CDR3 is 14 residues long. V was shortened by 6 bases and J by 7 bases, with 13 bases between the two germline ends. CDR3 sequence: CASRGGLANSPLHF. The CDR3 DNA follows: TGTGCCAGCAGGGGGGGACTGGCAAATTCACCCCTCCACTTT.

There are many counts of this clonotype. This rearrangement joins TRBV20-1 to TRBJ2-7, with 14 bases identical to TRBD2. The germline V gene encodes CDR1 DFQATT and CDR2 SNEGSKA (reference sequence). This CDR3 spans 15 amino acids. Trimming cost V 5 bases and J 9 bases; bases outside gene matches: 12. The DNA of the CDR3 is TGCAGTGCTTGGACTAGCGGGAGGTATCCTGATAGGCAGTACTTC. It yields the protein CSAWTSGRYPDRQYF.

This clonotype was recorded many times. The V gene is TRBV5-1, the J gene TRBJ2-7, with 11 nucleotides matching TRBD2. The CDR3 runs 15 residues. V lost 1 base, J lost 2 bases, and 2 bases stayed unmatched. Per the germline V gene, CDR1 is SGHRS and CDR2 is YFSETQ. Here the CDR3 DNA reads TGCGCCAGCAGCTTGCAACTAGCGGGAGCCTACGAGCAGTACTTC. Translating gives CASSLQLAGAYEQYF.